These T cell receptor beta chains were read from a single sample in a study of T cell clonotyping in hematopoietic cell transplantation. Some clones are missing from TCRdb's copy, which holds only in-frame ones; the method was immunoSEQ multiplex PCR. The sample carries over 15,000 clones, around 90% recorded once. The sequenced sample consisted of peripheral blood mononuclear cells. The receptor set was obtained from a man between 40 and 49 years old in good health. Some clones in this sample may be carry-over from other donors' samples. Both conserved end residues are part of each CDR3. D genes are given only for firm matches. Not every row has a clone size; where given, it reads once, few, many or a size class.

size | D | J | V | CDR3 | DNA
NA | NA | TRBJ2-7 | TRBV9 | CASSVDPGIPSDEQYF | TGTGCCAGCAGCGTAGACCCGGGAATCCCTTCCGACGAGCAGTACTTC
NA | NA | TRBJ1-2 | TRBV6-1 | CASSESRWADYGYTF | TGTGCCAGCAGTGAATCGCGTTGGGCAGACTATGGCTACACCTTC
NA | TRBD1 | TRBJ2-1 | TRBV7-3 | CASSFSGQGNEQFF | TGTGCCAGCAGCTTTTCAGGACAGGGCAATGAGCAGTTCTTC
NA | TRBD1 | TRBJ2-7 | TRBV30 | CAWGPGQGTYEQYF | TGTGCCTGGGGACCGGGACAGGGCACCTACGAGCAGTACTTC
NA | NA | TRBJ1-2 | TRBV4-3 | CASSQSPGAFTNYGYTF | TGCGCCAGCAGCCAATCCCCGGGAGCTTTTACGAACTATGGCTACACCTTC
NA | NA | TRBJ2-4 | TRBV7-2 | CASSLAPAADGYF | TGTGCCAGCAGCTTAGCGCCGGCCGCGGACGGGTACTTC
NA | NA | TRBJ2-7 | TRBV25-1 | CASSEYGKGYEQYF | TGTGCCAGCAGTGAATATGGGAAAGGGTACGAGCAGTACTTC
NA | NA | TRBJ2-5 | TRBV6-6 | CASGKYTGDQETQYF | TGTGCCAGCGGGAAGTATACAGGAGACCAAGAGACCCAGTACTTC
once | TRBD1 | TRBJ1-5 | TRBV5-6 | CASSRQGINQPQHF | TGTGCCAGCAGTCGACAGGGGATAAATCAGCCCCAGCATTTT
NA | TRBD2 | TRBJ2-3 | TRBV7-2 | CASSFSGLATDTQYF | TGTGCCAGCAGCTTCTCAGGACTAGCGACAGATACGCAGTATTTT
NA | NA | TRBJ1-1 | TRBV19 | CASMAGYTEAFF | TGTGCCAGTATGGCCGGCTACACTGAAGCTTTCTTT
NA | TRBD2 | TRBJ2-7 | TRBV6-5 | CATAGTSGGAYEQYF | TGTGCCACCGCCGGGACTAGCGGGGGGGCCTACGAGCAGTACTTC
once | NA | TRBJ1-1 | TRBV30 | CAWSGGWDAFF | TGTGCCTGGAGCGGCGGCTGGGACGCTTTCTTT
NA | NA | TRBJ1-6 | TRBV2 | CASSANWGSYNSPLHF | TGTGCCAGCAGTGCCAATTGGGGGTCCTATAATTCACCCCTCCACTTT
NA | NA | TRBJ2-7 | TRBV5-1 | CASSFGGASSYEQYF | TGCGCCAGCAGCTTCGGCGGGGCGAGCTCCTACGAGCAGTACTTC
NA | NA | TRBJ2-5 | TRBV28 | CASTRWGQETQYF | TGTGCCAGCACCCGATGGGGTCAAGAGACCCAGTACTTC
NA | NA | TRBJ2-7 | TRBV21-1 | CASSKVQVRYEQYF | TGTGCCAGCAGCAAAGTTCAGGTGCGCTACGAGCAGTACTTC
NA | NA | TRBJ1-5 | TRBV30 | CAWSGLGSNQPQHF | TGTGCCTGGAGTGGGCTGGGCAGCAATCAGCCCCAGCATTTT
NA | NA | TRBJ2-7 | TRBV6-5 | CASSYRGEWPYEQYF | TGTGCCAGCAGTTACAGAGGGGAATGGCCCTACGAGCAGTACTTC
NA | NA | TRBJ1-3 | TRBV19 | CASSITASSGNTIYF | TGTGCCAGTAGTATTACGGCGAGCTCTGGAAACACCATATATTTT
NA | NA | TRBJ1-1 | TRBV5-1 | CATRGANTEAFF | TGCGCCACGCGCGGGGCGAACACTGAAGCTTTCTTT
NA | TRBD2 | TRBJ2-3 | TRBV4-3 | CASSQGTASGSIHTQYF | TGCGCCAGCAGCCAAGGGACTGCTAGCGGGAGTATCCATACGCAGTATTTT
once | NA | TRBJ2-7 | TRBV7-9 | CASSPMYEQYF | TGTGCCAGCAGCCCAATGTACGAGCAGTACTTC
once | NA | TRBJ2-3 | TRBV2 | CASNRVFTDTQYF | TGTGCCAGCAACAGGGTTTTCACAGATACGCAGTATTTT
NA | NA | TRBJ2-3 | TRBV19 | CASSHLTGPSTDTQYF | TGTGCCAGTAGCCACTTGACGGGGCCTAGCACAGATACGCAGTATTTT
NA | NA | TRBJ2-7 | TRBV28 | CASSSRDTPYEQYF | TGTGCCAGTTCATCCCGGGACACACCCTACGAGCAGTACTTC
NA | NA | TRBJ2-1 | TRBV29-1 | CSAGFQGYNEQFF | TGCAGTGCCGGGTTCCAGGGCTACAATGAGCAGTTCTTC
NA | NA | TRBJ2-7 | TRBV6-6 | CASTENRVEQYF | TGTGCCAGCACTGAAAACAGGGTCGAGCAGTACTTC
NA | NA | TRBJ2-7 | TRBV6-6 | CASSYRDTAYEQYF | TGTGCCAGCAGTTACCGGGACACCGCCTACGAGCAGTACTTC
NA | NA | TRBJ1-2 | TRBV9 | CASSVIDSSYGYTF | TGTGCCAGCAGCGTAATCGACAGCTCCTATGGCTACACCTTC
NA | TRBD1 | TRBJ1-1 | TRBV4-1 | CASSRPGQGGEAFF | TGCGCCAGCAGCCGTCCCGGACAGGGGGGGGAAGCTTTCTTT
NA | TRBD2 | TRBJ2-3 | TRBV9 | CASSVVAGAGVDTQYF | TGTGCCAGCAGCGTAGTTGCGGGAGCGGGGGTGGATACGCAGTATTTT
NA | NA | TRBJ2-6 | TRBV11-3 | CASSPPGSGANVLTF | TGTGCCAGCAGCCCACCAGGGTCTGGGGCCAACGTCCTGACTTTC
NA | NA | TRBJ2-5 | TRBV11-2 | CASSRPPSGQETQYF | TGTGCCAGCAGCCGACCCCCATCTGGACAAGAGACCCAGTACTTC
NA | TRBD2 | TRBJ2-7 | TRBV30 | CAWSVLRGGRYEQYF | TGTGCCTGGAGTGTTCTCCGGGGCGGGAGGTACGAGCAGTACTTC
NA | TRBD1 | TRBJ1-5 | TRBV28 | CASSSGTGVSQPQHF | TGTGCCAGCAGTTCGGGGACAGGAGTTTCCCAGCCCCAGCATTTT
NA | NA | TRBJ2-1 | TRBV11-1 | CASSLGPTDNNEQFF | TGTGCCAGCAGCTTAGGCCCTACAGATAACAATGAGCAGTTCTTC
NA | TRBD2 | TRBJ2-1 | TRBV6-5 | CASSHAGGTTDEQFF | TGTGCCAGCAGTCACGCGGGGGGGACCACCGATGAGCAGTTCTTC
NA | NA | TRBJ2-2 | TRBV7-3 | CASSPSGPNTGELFF | TGTGCCAGCAGCCCGTCGGGGCCGAACACCGGGGAGCTGTTTTTT
NA | NA | TRBJ1-1 | TRBV30 | CAWSLTVEAFF | TGTGCCTGGAGTTTGACAGTTGAAGCTTTCTTT
NA | NA | TRBJ2-7 | TRBV28 | CASSKSDSSSYEQYF | TGTGCCAGCAGCAAATCCGACAGCTCCTCCTACGAGCAGTACTTC
NA | NA | TRBJ1-3 | TRBV7-6 | CASSPPRDRGNTIYF | TGTGCCAGCAGTCCCCCACGGGACCGGGGAAACACCATATATTTT
NA | NA | TRBJ2-7 | TRBV30 | CAWTYGGLSDEQYF | TGTGCCTGGACGTACGGGGGCTTAAGTGACGAGCAGTACTTC